This T cell receptor (beta chain) was identified in a study of regulatory T cells in long-lasting Graves disease. Points from the study as a whole: Tissue studied was limited to peripheral blood, excluding thyroid tissue.

iRepertoire HTBI primers and Arm-PCR of CDR3 regions built TCR beta libraries. TCRdb itself ran the multiplex PCR reads through MiXCR, one entry per CDR3 protein. The repertoire holds around 480,000 distinct CDR3 sequences, with approximately 16% as singletons. Germline CDR1 is SGHRS and CDR2 is YFSETQ. The CDR3 covers 15 residues. V lost 1 base to trimming and J lost 4 bases; unmatched junction nucleotides: 5. The time point: newly diagnosed GD, antithyroid drugs for less than 3 months. Following extraction of RNA from PBMCs, that RNA was used to make the TCR library. The source of the patients was an endocrinology department in Xi'an, China. At least ten counts were recorded for this clonotype. The antigen is undetermined. The same sample was also used in a study of T cells in Graves' hyperthyroidism and ophthalmopathy.

The J gene is TRBJ2-3, the V gene TRBV5-1; 8 bases are a match to TRBD1. The material was peripheral blood mononuclear cells (PBMCs), obtained at new diagnosis, from a patient treated with antithyroid drugs. This sequence originates from a woman between 40 and 65 years old with Graves disease. In DNA form, the CDR3 reads TGCGCCAGCAGCTTGCAGGGGGCGCACGCAGATACGCAGTATTTT. The encoded protein is CASSLQGAHADTQYF.